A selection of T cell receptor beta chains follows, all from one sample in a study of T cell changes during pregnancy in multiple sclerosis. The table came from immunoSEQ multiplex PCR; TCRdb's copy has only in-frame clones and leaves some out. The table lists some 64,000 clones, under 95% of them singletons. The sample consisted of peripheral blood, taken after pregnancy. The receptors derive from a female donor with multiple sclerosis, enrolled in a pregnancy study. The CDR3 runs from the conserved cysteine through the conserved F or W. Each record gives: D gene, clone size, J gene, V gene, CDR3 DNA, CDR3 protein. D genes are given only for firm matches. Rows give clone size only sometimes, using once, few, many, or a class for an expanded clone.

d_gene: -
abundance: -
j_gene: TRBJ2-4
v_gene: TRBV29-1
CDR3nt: TGCAGCGTTGAACAGAGCGAGGGAAACATTCAGTACTTC
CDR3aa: CSVEQSEGNIQYF

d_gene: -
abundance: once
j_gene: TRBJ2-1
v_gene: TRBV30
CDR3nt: TGTGCCTGGAGAGACCGGAGCAATGAGCAGTTCTTC
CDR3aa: CAWRDRSNEQFF

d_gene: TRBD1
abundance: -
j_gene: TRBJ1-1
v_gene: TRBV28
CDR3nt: TGTGCCAGCACCCGAGGACAGGCGTCCTTCCGGGAAGCTTTCTTT
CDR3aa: CASTRGQASFREAFF

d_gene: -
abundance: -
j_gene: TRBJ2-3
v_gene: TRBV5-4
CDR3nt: TGTGCCAGCAGCACCCCCGGAAGGGGAAATACGCAGTATTTT
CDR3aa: CASSTPGRGNTQYF

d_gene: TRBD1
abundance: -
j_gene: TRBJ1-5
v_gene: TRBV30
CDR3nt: TGTGCCTGGAGTGTACTAGGGGTCAGGGGGAATCAGCCCCAGCATTTT
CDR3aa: CAWSVLGVRGNQPQHF

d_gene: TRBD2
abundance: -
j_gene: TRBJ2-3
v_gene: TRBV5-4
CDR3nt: TGTGCCAGCAGCCCCGCGGGAGGGGCAGATACGCAGTATTTT
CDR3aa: CASSPAGGADTQYF

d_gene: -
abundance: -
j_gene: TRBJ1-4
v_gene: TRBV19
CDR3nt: TGTGCCAGTAGCCCGGACAGTAATGAAAAACTGTTTTTT
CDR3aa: CASSPDSNEKLFF

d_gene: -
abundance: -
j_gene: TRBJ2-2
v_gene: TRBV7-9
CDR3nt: TGTGCCAGCAGCTTCGGGACATCCCACACCGGGGAGCTGTTTTTT
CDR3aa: CASSFGTSHTGELFF

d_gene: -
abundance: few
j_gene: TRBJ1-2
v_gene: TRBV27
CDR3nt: TGTGCCAGCAGTTTATCTCCAGGTTTCTATGGCTACACCTTC
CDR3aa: CASSLSPGFYGYTF

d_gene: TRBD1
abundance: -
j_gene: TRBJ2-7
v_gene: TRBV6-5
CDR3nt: TGTGCCAGCAGTTACTCGACGGGACAGGTATTCTACGAGCAGTACTTC
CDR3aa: CASSYSTGQVFYEQYF

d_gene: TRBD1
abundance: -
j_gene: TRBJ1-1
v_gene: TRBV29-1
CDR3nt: TGCAGCGCGCGAGCAGGGGGAACAACTGAAGCTTTCTTT
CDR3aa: CSARAGGTTEAFF

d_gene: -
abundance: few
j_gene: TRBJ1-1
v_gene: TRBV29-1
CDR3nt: TGCAGCGTACGGGGGTGGAGGACTGAAGCTTTCTTT
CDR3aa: CSVRGWRTEAFF

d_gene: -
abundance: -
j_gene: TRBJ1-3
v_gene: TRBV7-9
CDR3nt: TGTGCCAGCAGCTTAGACAGCTCTGGAAACACCATATATTTT
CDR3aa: CASSLDSSGNTIYF

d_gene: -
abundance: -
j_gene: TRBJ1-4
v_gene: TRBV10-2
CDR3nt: TGCGCCAGCAGTGAGGGGCAGGGGAATGAAAAACTGTTTTTT
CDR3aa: CASSEGQGNEKLFF

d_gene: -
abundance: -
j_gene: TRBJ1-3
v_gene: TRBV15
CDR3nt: TGTGCCACCAGCAGAGGACGGGGAAAGACTGGAAACACCATATATTTT
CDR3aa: CATSRGRGKTGNTIYF

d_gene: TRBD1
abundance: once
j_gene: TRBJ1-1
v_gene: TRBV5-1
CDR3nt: TGCGCCAGCAAAGTGACAGGGCTGAACACTGAAGCTTTCTTT
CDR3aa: CASKVTGLNTEAFF

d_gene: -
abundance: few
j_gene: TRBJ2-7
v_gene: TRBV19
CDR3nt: TGTGCCAGTAGTTCTCAACATACGGAGGAGCAGTACTTC
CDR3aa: CASSSQHTEEQYF

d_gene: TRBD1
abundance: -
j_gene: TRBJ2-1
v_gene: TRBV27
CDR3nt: TGTGCCAGCAGCACCGGGACAGGTCGCTCCTACTACAATGAGCAGTTCTTC
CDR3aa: CASSTGTGRSYYNEQFF

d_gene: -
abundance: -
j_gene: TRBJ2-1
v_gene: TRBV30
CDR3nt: TGTGTTTTGGGGGGAGGTGAGCAGTTCTTC
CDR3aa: CVLGGGEQFF

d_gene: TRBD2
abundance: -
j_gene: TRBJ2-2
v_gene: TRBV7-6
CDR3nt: TGTGCCAGCAGCTTAGCACTAGCGGGATTGACCGGGGAGCTGTTTTTT
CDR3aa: CASSLALAGLTGELFF

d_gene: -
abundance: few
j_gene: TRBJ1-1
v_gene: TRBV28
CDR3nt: TGTGCCAGCAGTTTGATTCACAGGGTCGGGGAGACTGAAGCTTTCTTT
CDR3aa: CASSLIHRVGETEAFF

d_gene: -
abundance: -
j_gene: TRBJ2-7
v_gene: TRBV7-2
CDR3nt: TGTGCCAGCAGCTTAGCGGCGGCGGCAAGCTCCTACGAGCAGTACTTC
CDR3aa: CASSLAAAASSYEQYF

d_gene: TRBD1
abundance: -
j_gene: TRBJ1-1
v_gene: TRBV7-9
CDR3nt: TGTGCCAGCAGCCCCTACAGGGGGGAGTTACGTGAAGCTTTCTTT
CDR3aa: CASSPYRGELREAFF

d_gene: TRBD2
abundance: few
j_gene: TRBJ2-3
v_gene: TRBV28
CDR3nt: TGTGCCAGCAGCCCTGGACTAGCGGGAGCTGATACGCAGTATTTT
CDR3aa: CASSPGLAGADTQYF

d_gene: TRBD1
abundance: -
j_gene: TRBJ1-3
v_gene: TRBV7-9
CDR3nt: TGTGCCAGCAGCAGACAGGGTGGAAACACCATATATTTT
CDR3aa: CASSRQGGNTIYF

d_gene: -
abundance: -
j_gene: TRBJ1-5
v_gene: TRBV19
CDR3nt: TGTGCCAGTAGTACTAGTTCCAACAACAGGGGCAATCAGCCCCAGCATTTT
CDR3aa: CASSTSSNNRGNQPQHF

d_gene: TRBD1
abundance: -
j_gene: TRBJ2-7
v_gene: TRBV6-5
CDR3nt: TGTGCCAGCAGACTGACAGGGGGCCCCTACGAGCAGTACTTC
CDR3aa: CASRLTGGPYEQYF

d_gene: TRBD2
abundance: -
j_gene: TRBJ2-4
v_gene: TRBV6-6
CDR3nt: TGTGCCAGCAGTTACCCCAGCGGGGGAGCCAAAAACATTCAGTACTTC
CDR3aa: CASSYPSGGAKNIQYF

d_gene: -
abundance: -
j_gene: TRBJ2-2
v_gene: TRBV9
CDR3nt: TGTGCCAGCAGCGATAGCTTTACAGGGTCGGTCACCGGGGAGCTGTTTTTT
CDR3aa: CASSDSFTGSVTGELFF

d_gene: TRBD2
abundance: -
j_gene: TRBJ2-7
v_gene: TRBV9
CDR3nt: TGTGCCAGCAGCGCGACCGGGACTAGCGGCGGGGCGATTCCCTACGAGCAGTACTTC
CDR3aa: CASSATGTSGGAIPYEQYF

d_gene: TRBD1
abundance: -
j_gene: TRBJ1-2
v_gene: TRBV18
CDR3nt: TGTGCCAGCTCAGACAGGGGTAAAGAGAACTATGGCTACACCTTC
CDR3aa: CASSDRGKENYGYTF

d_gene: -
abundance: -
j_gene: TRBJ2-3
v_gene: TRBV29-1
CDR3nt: TGCAGCGTTGAGCTCGGTAGTTTACGGGATACGCAGTATTTT
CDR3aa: CSVELGSLRDTQYF

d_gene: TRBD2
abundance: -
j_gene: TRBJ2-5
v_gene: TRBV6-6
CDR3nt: TGTGCCAGCAGATCCCCCGGGACTAGCTTCGAGACCCAGTACTTC
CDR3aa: CASRSPGTSFETQYF

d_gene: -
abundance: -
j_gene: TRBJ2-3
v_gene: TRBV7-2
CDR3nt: TGTGCCAGCACCCACACAGATACGCAGTATTTT
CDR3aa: CASTHTDTQYF

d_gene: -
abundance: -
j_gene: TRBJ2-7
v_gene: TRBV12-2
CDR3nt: TGTGCAAGTCGCTTAGCCCAGGCCGCGGGAGTCTACTACGAGCAGTACTTC
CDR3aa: CASRLAQAAGVYYEQYF

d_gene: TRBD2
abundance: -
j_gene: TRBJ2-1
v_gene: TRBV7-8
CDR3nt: TGTGCCAGCAGCTTAGTTCTAGCGGGAGCCAATGAGCAGTTCTTC
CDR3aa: CASSLVLAGANEQFF

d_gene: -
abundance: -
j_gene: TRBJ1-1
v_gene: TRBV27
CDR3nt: TGTGCCAGCACATCAGGGCGATACACTGAAGCTTTCTTT
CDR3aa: CASTSGRYTEAFF

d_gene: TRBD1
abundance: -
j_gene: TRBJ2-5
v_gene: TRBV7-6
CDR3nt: TGTGCCAGCAGCGCGGACAGGGAAGAGACCCAGTACTTC
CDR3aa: CASSADREETQYF

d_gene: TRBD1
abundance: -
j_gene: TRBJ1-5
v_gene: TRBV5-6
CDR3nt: TGTGCCAGCAGCGCCGGACAGGGTGGTCAGCCCCAGCATTTT
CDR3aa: CASSAGQGGQPQHF

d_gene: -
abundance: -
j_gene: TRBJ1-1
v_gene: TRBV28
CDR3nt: TGTGCCAGCAGGAAAATGGACAGACTAAACACTGAAGCTTTCTTT
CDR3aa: CASRKMDRLNTEAFF